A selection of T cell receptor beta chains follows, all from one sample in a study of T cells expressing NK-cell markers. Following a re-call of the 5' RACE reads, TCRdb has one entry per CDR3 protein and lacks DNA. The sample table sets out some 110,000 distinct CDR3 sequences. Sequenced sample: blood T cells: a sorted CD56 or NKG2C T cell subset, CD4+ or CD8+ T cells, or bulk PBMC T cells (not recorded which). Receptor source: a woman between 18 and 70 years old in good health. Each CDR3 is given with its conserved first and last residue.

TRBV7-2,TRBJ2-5,CASSYLGVETQYF
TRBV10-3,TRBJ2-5,CAISDGDFETQYF
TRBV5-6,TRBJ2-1,CASSLVGDNEQFF
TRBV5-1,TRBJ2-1,CASSLVGGEANEQFF
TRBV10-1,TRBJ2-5,CASTPQVFQETQYF
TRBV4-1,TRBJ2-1,CASSQVTVLNNEQFF
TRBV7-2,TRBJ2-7,CASSLGLAAYEQYF
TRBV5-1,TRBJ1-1,CASSLAPGGRDDTEAFF
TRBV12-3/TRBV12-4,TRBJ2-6,CPSRRNPTGGASGANVLTF
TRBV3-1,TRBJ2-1,CASSLTGTSSNEQFF
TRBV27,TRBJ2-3,CASIHTDTQYF
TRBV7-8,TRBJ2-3,CASSFSSGRADTQYF
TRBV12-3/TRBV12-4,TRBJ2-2,CASSLEDLYTGELFF
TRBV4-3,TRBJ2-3,CASSQDLGTLTDTQYF
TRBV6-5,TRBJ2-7,CASSYNSGDSYEQYF
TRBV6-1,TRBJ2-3,CASSEWVITDTQYF
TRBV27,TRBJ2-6,CASSLSGPGANVLTF
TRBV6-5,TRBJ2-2,CASRDSRAGELFF
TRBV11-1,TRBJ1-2,CASSLGGGPLYTEYYGYTF
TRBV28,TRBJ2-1,CASTPGGASVSNEQFF
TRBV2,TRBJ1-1,CASSEGPNTEAFF
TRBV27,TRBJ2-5,CASRTGGETQYF
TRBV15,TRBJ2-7,CATSRATSEQYF
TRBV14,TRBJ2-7,CASSQYNEQYF
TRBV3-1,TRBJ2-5,CASSYVQGAGETQYF
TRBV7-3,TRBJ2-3,CASSFIGGASDTQYF
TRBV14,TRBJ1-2,CARSDFNYGYTF
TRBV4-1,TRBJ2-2,CASSHRGNTGELFF
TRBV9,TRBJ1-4,CASSGGTGGEKLFF
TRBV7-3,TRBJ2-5,CASSLGSSGAQETQYF
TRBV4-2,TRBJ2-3,CASSQDPPTDTQYF
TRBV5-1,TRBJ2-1,CASSWLATYNEQFF
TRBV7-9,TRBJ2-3,CASSLVPGPDTQYF
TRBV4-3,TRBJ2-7,CASSQGRALEQYF
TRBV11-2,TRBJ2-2,CASSSPEGNTGELFF
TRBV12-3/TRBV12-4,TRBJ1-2,CASSLTGYGYTF
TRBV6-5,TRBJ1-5,CASSYSGDSNQPQHF
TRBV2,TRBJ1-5,CASSERSGRPTPNGQPQHF
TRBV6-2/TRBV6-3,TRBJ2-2,CASSYPMLAGGEYTGELFF
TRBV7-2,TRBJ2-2,CASSLMRLATTGELFF
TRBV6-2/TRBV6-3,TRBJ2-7,CASSYADSADEQYF
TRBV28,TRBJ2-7,CASSSRRTDVYEQYF
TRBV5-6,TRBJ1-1,CASRLESTENTEAFF
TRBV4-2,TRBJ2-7,CASGQDRAVSSYEQYF
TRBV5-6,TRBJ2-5,CASSFPRQGGTQYF
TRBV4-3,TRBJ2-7,CASSQEGGRLGYEQYF
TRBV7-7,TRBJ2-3,CASSLAGGPSPDTQYF
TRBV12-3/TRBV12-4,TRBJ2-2,CASTSGANTGELFF
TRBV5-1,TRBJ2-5,CASNLELAGDQETQYF
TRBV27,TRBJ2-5,CASSFPPTQYF
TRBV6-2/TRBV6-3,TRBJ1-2,CASSYSAAYGYTF
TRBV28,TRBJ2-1,CASSFGTSGSYNEQFF
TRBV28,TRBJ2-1,CASSPTRGGSPVNGVEQFF
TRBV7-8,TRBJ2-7,CASSLVGTGGIEQYF